This TCR beta chain came from a study of T cell repertoires in cytomegalovirus infection. For the study at large: Indications came from public TCR beta signatures; they pointed to CMV infection and to a matching HLA type.

TCRdb ran MiXCR on the reads and lists one entry per CDR3 protein. The table has 200,000 to 250,000 distinct CDR3 sequences, about 12% seen once. CDR1 and CDR2 (germline): SGHVS, FQNEAQ. Trimming cost V 3 bases and J 7 bases, with 25 bases left between them. CDR3 length equals 18 residues. This clonotype was seen ten or more times. Its antigen is not known. Study-level findings and limits: Cumulated frequencies of public TCR beta families served to identify carriers of CMV plus the relevant HLA. In two of eight donors, the top clonotype was HLA-C-restricted CMV-specific.

The TCR originated in a human donor in good health (CMV status not recorded). Some clones in this sample may be carry-over from other donors' samples. The sequencing sample was made of PBMCs. The chain uses TRBV7-8 and TRBJ2-1, with a tentative D call TRBD2 (5 bases). CDR3 sequence reads: CASSFNYDGVRLYNEQFF. The CDR3 DNA reads as TGTGCCAGCAGCTTCAACTACGACGGGGTCAGGTTGTATAATGAGCAGTTCTTC.